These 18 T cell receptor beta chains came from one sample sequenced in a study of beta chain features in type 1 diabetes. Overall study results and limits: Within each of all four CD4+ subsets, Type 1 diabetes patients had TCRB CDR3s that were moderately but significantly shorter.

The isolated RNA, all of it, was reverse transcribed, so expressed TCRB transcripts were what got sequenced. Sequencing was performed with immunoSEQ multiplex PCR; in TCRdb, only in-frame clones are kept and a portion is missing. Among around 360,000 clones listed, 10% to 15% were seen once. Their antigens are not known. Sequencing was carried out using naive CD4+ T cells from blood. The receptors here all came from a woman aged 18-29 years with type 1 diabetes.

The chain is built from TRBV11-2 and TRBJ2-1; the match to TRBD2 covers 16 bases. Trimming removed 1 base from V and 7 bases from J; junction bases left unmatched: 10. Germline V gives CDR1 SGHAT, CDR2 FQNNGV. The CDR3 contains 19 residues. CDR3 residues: CASSLAGLAGGPSWNEQFF. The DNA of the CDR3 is TGTGCCAGCAGCTTAGCGGGACTAGCGGGAGGGCCATCTTGGAATGAGCAGTTCTTC.

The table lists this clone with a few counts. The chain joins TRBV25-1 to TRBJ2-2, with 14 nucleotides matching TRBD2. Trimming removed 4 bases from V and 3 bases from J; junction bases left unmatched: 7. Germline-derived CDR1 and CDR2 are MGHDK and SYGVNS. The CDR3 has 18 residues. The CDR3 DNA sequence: TGTGCCAGCAGTGGACTAGCGGGAGGGCCTTATTACACCGGGGAGCTGTTTTTT. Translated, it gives CASSGLAGGPYYTGELFF.

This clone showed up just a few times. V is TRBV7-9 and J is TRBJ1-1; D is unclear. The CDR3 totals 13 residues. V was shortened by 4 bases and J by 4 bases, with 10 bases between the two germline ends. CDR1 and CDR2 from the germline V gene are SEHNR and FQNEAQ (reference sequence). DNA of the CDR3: TGTGCCAGCAGCTACGAGGGAGGCACTGAAGCTTTCTTT. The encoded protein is CASSYEGGTEAFF.

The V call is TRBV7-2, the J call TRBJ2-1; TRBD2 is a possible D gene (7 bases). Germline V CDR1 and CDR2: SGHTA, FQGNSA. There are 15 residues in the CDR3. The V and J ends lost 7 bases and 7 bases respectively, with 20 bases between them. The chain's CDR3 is CASTRGGVSRNEQFF. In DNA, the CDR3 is TGTGCCAGCACCAGAGGGGGGGTATCTCGAAATGAGCAGTTCTTC.

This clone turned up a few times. DNA for the CDR3: TGTGCCAGCAGCTTAGCGCGGGCAGGGGGAACCTTC. Protein: CASSLARAGGTF. The chain links TRBV7-2 to TRBJ1-2; TRBD1 aligns across 7 bases. The V gene end was trimmed by 0 bases and the J gene end by 14 bases; junction bases not matched to a gene: 6. Germline V CDR1 and CDR2: SGHTA, FQGNSA. This CDR3 has 12 residues.

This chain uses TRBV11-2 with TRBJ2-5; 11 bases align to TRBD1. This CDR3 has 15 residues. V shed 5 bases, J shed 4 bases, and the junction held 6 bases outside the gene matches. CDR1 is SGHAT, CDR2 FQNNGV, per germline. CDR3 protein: CASSQGTGGSETQYF. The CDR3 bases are TGTGCCAGCAGCCAAGGGACAGGGGGATCAGAGACCCAGTACTTC.

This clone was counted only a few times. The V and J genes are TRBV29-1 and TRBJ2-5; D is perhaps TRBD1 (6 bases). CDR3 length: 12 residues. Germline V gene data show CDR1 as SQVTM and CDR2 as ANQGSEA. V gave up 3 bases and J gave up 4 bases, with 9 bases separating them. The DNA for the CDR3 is TGCAGCGTTGACAGGGACACAGAGACCCAGTACTTC. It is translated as CSVDRDTETQYF.

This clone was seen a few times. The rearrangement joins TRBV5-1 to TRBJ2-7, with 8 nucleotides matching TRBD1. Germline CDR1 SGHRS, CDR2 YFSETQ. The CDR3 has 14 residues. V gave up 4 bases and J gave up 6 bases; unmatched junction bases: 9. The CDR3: CASSTRQGSREQYF. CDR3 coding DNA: TGCGCCAGCAGCACCAGACAGGGGTCTCGCGAGCAGTACTTC.

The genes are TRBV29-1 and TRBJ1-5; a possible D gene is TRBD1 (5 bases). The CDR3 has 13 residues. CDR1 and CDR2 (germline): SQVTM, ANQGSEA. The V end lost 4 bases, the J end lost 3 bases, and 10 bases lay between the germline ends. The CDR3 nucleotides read TGCAGCGTTGGCGGGACTCTCAATCAGCCCCAGCATTTT. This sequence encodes CSVGGTLNQPQHF. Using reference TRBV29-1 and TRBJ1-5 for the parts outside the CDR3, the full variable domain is SAVISQKPSRDICQRGTSLTIQCQVDSQVTMMFWYRQQPGQSLTLIATANQGSEATYESGFVIDKFPISRPNLTFSTLTVSNMSPEDSSIYLCSVGGTLNQPQHFGDGTRLSIL.

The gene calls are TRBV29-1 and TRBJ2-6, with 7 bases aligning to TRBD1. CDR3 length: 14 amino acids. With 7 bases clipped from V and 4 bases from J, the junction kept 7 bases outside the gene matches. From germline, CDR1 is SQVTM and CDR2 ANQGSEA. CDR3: CSAHTGDGANVLTF. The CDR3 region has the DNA TGCAGCGCCCACACAGGGGACGGGGCCAACGTCCTGACTTTC.

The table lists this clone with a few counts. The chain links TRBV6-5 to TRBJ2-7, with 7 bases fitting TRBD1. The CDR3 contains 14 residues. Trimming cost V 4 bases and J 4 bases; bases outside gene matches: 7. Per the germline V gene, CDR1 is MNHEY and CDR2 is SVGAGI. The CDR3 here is CASSSSRQGYEQYF. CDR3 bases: TGTGCCAGCAGTTCCTCCCGACAGGGTTACGAGCAGTACTTC.

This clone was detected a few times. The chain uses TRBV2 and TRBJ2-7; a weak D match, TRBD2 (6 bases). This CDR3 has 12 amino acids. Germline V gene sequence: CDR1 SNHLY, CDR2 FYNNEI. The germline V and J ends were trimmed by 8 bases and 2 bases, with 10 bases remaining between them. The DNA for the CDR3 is TGTGCCAGCGGGGGGTCGCCCTACGAGCAGTACTTC. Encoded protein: CASGGSPYEQYF.

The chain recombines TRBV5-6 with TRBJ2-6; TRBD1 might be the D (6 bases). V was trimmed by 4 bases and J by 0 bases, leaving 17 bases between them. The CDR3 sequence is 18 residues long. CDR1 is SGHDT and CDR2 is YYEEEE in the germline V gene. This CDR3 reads CASSPLRDIPSGANVLTF. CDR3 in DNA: TGTGCCAGCAGCCCTCTCCGGGACATACCCTCTGGGGCCAACGTCCTGACTTTC.

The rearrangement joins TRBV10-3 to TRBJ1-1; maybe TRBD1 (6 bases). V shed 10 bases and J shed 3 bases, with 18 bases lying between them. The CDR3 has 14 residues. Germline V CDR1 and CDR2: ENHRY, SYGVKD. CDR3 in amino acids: CATNPTGRDTEAFF. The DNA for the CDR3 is TGTGCCACTAACCCAACAGGGAGGGACACTGAAGCTTTCTTT.

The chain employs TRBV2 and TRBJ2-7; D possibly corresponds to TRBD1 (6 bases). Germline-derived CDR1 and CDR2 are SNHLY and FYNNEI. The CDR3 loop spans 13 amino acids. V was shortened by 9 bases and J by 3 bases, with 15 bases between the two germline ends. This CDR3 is CASSLDSYYEQYF. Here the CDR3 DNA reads TGTGCCAGTTCGTTGGACAGTTACTACGAGCAGTACTTC.

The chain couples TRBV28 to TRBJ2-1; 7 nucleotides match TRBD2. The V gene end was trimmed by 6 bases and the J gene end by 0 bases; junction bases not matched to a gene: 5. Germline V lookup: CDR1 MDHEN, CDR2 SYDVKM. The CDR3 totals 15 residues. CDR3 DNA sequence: TGTGCCAGCAGCCTAAGCGGGAACTCCTACAATGAGCAGTTCTTC. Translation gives CASSLSGNSYNEQFF.

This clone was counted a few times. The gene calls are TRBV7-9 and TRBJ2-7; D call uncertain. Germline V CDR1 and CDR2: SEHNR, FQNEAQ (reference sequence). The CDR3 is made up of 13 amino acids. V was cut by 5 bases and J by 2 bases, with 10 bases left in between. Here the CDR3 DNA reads TGTGCCAGCAGCCAGCCCCGGGCCTACGAGCAGTACTTC. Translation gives CASSQPRAYEQYF. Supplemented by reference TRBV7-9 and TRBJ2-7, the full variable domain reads DTGVSQNPRHKITKRGQNVTFRCDPISEHNRLYWYRQTLGQGPEFLTYFQNEAQLEKSRLLSDRFSAERPKGSFSTLEIQRTEQGDSAMYLCASSQPRAYEQYFGPGTRLTVT.

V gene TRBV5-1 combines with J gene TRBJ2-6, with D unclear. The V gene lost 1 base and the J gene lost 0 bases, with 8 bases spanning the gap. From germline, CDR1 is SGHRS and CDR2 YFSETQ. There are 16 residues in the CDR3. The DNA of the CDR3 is TGCGCCAGCAGCTTGACGCCGAGCTCTGGGGCCAACGTCCTGACTTTC. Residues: CASSLTPSSGANVLTF.